The 8 T cell receptor beta chains given below trace back to one sample, sequenced in a study of cytomegalovirus exposure and HLA in healthy donors. The primer mix had 60 Vbeta and 13 Jbeta primers. The protocol was immunoSEQ multiplex PCR, while the TCRdb copy is restricted to in-frame clones and leaves out a portion. Counted here are roughly 120,000 clones, about 78% occurring once; the ten biggest clones make up roughly 8.2%. The sample taken for sequencing was PBMCs. These receptors were taken from a middle-aged woman in good health and CMV-seropositive.

This clone was picked up a small number of times. The V gene is TRBV19, the J gene TRBJ1-5; 10 bases are a match to TRBD1. Trimming at V came to 6 bases and at J to 1 base, leaving 3 bases not matched to a gene. Per the germline V gene, CDR1 is LNHDA and CDR2 is SQIVND (reference sequence). The CDR3 consists of 15 residues. The CDR3 here is CASRRQGASNQPQHF. Written as DNA, the CDR3 is TGTGCCAGTAGGCGACAGGGGGCAAGCAATCAGCCCCAGCATTTT. The whole variable domain, remainder taken from reference TRBV19 and TRBJ1-5, is DGGITQSPKYLFRKEGQNVTLSCEQNLNHDAMYWYRQDPGQGLRLIYYSQIVNDFQKGDIAEGYSVSREKKESFPLTVTSAQKNPTAFYLCASRRQGASNQPQHFGDGTRLSIL.

This sequence joins TRBV11-3 and TRBJ2-5; 8 nucleotides align to TRBD1. The V and J ends lost 5 bases and 5 bases, in that order; junction bases with no gene match: 7. This CDR3 contains 14 residues. From germline, CDR1 is SGHNT and CDR2 YENEEA. The CDR3 nucleotides read TGTGCCAGCAGCCTCCAGGGGGCCCTGGAGACCCAGTACTTC. Its protein product is CASSLQGALETQYF.

The V call is TRBV10-1, the J call TRBJ2-7; TRBD2 agrees at 9 bases. The CDR3 totals 13 residues. With 10 bases clipped from V and 3 bases from J, the junction kept 7 bases outside the gene matches. Per the germline V gene, CDR1 is WNHNN and CDR2 is SYGVQD (reference sequence). DNA of the CDR3: TGCGCCAACCCGCTAGCGGGGAGCTACGAGCAGTACTTC. It encodes CANPLAGSYEQYF.

The chain is built from TRBV11-2 and TRBJ2-7; D is perhaps TRBD2 (7 bases). CDR1 is SGHAT and CDR2 is FQNNGV in the germline V gene. V shed 1 base and J shed 7 bases, with 14 bases lying between them. The CDR3 covers 14 residues. CDR3 DNA: TGTGCCAGCAGCTTAGGCAGGGGACTACGGGAGCAGTACTTC. This encodes CASSLGRGLREQYF.

This rearrangement joins TRBV2 to TRBJ2-7; D gene ambiguous. V gave up 4 bases and J gave up 4 bases, with 14 bases separating them. The CDR3 has 14 amino acids. Germline V CDR1 and CDR2: SNHLY, FYNNEI. The CDR3 spells CASSGGSLQYEQYF. For the CDR3, the DNA is TGTGCCAGCAGTGGTGGCAGTTTACAGTACGAGCAGTACTTC. Filled out from reference TRBV2 and TRBJ2-7, the complete variable domain reads EPEVTQTPSHQVTQMGQEVILRCVPISNHLYFYWYRQILGQKVEFLVSFYNNEISEKSEIFDDQFSVERPDGSNFTLKIRSTKLEDSAMYFCASSGGSLQYEQYFGPGTRLTVT.

The V call is TRBV5-8, the J call TRBJ2-7; 8 bases are shared with TRBD2. Germline V gives CDR1 SGHTS, CDR2 YDEGEE. The CDR3 covers 15 residues. After removal of 6 bases from V and 1 base from J, the junction contained 9 bases not matched to a gene. CDR3: CASILPGLESYEQYF. CDR3 DNA sequence: TGTGCCAGCATCCTCCCGGGACTAGAATCCTACGAGCAGTACTTC.

The chain couples TRBV4-3 to TRBJ2-3; 9 bases align to TRBD1. CDR1 and CDR2 from the germline V gene are LGHNA and YSLEER. The CDR3 consists of 17 residues. V shed 1 base and J 3 bases; nucleotides not matched to a gene: 8. CDR3 residues: CASSQARGTGLTDTQYF. The CDR3 DNA reads as TGCGCCAGCAGCCAAGCCCGGGGGACAGGGTTGACAGATACGCAGTATTTT.

This chain connects TRBV5-4 to TRBJ2-3; TRBD2 agrees at 10 bases. The CDR3 consists of 16 residues. Germline CDR1 reads SGHNT; CDR2 reads YYREEE (reference sequence). Losses at the gene ends were 3 bases for V and 2 bases for J; bases not matched to a gene: 6. CDR3 coding DNA: TGTGCCAGCAGCTATTTTCTAGCGGGGGCCACAGATACGCAGTATTTT. Translating gives CASSYFLAGATDTQYF.